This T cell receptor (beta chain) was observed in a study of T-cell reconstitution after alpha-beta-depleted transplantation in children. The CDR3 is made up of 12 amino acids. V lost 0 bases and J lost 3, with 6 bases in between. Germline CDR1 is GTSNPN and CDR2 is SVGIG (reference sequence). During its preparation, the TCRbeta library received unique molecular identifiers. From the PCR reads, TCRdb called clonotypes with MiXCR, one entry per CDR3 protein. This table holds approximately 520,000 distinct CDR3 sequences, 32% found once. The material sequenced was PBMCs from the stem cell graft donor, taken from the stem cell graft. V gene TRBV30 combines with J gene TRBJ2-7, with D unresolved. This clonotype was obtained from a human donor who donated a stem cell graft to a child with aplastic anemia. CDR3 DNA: TGTGCCTGGAGTGTACTTGGCTACGAGCAGTACTTC. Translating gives CAWSVLGYEQYF.